The 12 T cell receptor beta chains below come from one sample, sequenced in a study of blood T cell repertoires in COVID-19. The method was immunoSEQ multiplex PCR; TCRdb's version includes in-frame clones alone and lacks a portion of them. In the table there are around 98,000 clones, roughly 82% of which are singletons. What was sequenced was peripheral blood. Receptor source: a man aged 65 to 79 with active or convalescent COVID-19.

V is TRBV29-1 and J is TRBJ2-3, with 7 positions matching TRBD1. With V trimmed by 4 bases and J by 0 bases, 4 bases remained unmatched. CDR1 and CDR2 (germline): SQVTM, ANQGSEA. The CDR3 extends over 14 amino acids. CDR3 residues: CSVGGGASTDTQYF. The CDR3 DNA reads TGCAGCGTTGGAGGGGGCGCTAGCACAGATACGCAGTATTTT.

V gene TRBV6-5 combines with J gene TRBJ1-6; 7 bases agree with TRBD1. Germline V lookup: CDR1 MNHEY, CDR2 SVGAGI. The CDR3 length is 15 residues. With 5 bases clipped from V and 4 bases from J, the junction kept 5 bases outside the gene matches. The CDR3 here is CASSPRQGYNSPLHF. The CDR3 nucleotides are TGTGCCAGCAGTCCTAGACAGGGTTATAATTCACCCCTCCACTTT.

This clone was counted between two and nine times. CDR3 in DNA: TGTGCCAGCAGCCGGGACTTTTTACATCAGCCCCAGCATTTT. Translating gives CASSRDFLHQPQHF. The V gene is TRBV14, the J gene TRBJ1-5, with a weak D call TRBD1 (5 bases). The V and J ends lost 4 bases and 5 bases respectively, with 12 bases between them. Germline values: CDR1 SGHDN, CDR2 FVKESK. This CDR3 has 14 residues.

The chain uses TRBV18 and TRBJ2-5; 8 nucleotides agree with TRBD2. The V and J ends lost 4 bases and 0 bases, in that order; junction bases with no gene match: 10. This CDR3 has 17 amino acids. The germline V gene has CDR1 KGHSH and CDR2 LQKENI. Here the CDR3 reads CASSLRVSGGNQETQYF. CDR3 bases: TGTGCCAGCTCACTCCGTGTGAGCGGGGGAAACCAAGAGACCCAGTACTTC.

The chain carries TRBV11-3 and TRBJ1-1, with D possibly being TRBD1 (5 bases). Trimming cost V 5 bases and J 5 bases, with 12 bases left between them. Germline assignment: CDR1 SGHNT and CDR2 YENEEA. The CDR3 runs to 13 residues. The CDR3 protein is CASSSQGGTEAFF. The DNA of the CDR3 is TGTGCCAGCAGCAGTCAGGGAGGAACTGAAGCTTTCTTT.

The chain combines TRBV9 with TRBJ1-6, with a weak D call TRBD1 (6 bases). Germline CDR1 and CDR2: SGDLS and YYNGEE. Trimming left V 4 bases short and J 10 bases short, with 15 bases between. The CDR3 has 14 amino acids. The CDR3 reads CASSMGHQESPLHF. CDR3 sequence (DNA): TGTGCCAGCAGCATGGGACATCAGGAGTCACCCCTCCACTTT. Looking up the rest from reference TRBV9 and TRBJ1-6 gives the full variable domain: DSGVTQTPKHLITATGQRVTLRCSPRSGDLSVYWYQQSLDQGLQFLIQYYNGEERAKGNILERFSAQQFPDLHSELNLSSLELGDSALYFCASSMGHQESPLHFGNGTRLTVT.

J is TRBJ2-7 and V is TRBV6-5; D possibly corresponds to TRBD1 (6 bases). The V gene lost 6 bases and the J gene lost 4 bases, with 16 bases spanning the gap. From germline, CDR1 is MNHEY and CDR2 SVGAGI. The CDR3 totals 14 residues. CDR3 amino acids: CASSVNTGFYEQYF. For the CDR3, the DNA is TGTGCCAGCAGCGTCAACACAGGGTTTTACGAGCAGTACTTC.

A note on this clone: Germline and junction disagree at one end, which may indicate a read error. J is TRBJ2-3 and V is TRBV9; the match to TRBD2 covers 10 bases. The CDR3 runs 15 residues. From germline, CDR1 is SGDLS and CDR2 YYNGEE. The CDR3 DNA reads as TGTGCCAGCAACGTAGCGGGGGGCGTCACAGATACGCAGTATTTT. This codes for CASNVAGGVTDTQYF.

The chain uses TRBV5-1 and TRBJ1-4; D uncertain. The germline V and J ends were trimmed by 0 bases and 7 bases, with 10 bases remaining between them. This CDR3 spans 14 amino acids. Germline V lookup: CDR1 SGHRS, CDR2 YFSETQ. DNA of the CDR3: TGCGCCAGCAGCTTGGATACCGCAGGTGAAAAACTGTTTTTT. The encoded protein is CASSLDTAGEKLFF.

The rearrangement uses TRBV4-1 and TRBJ2-2; TRBD2 matches 10 bases. The V gene's germline CDR1 is MGHRA and CDR2 YSYEKL. The ends lost 0 bases at V and 7 bases at J; junction bases unmatched: 11. This CDR3 region has 18 residues. The CDR3: CASSQDQVRAGGFGELFF. The CDR3 bases are TGCGCCAGCAGCCAAGACCAAGTCAGAGCGGGGGGGTTCGGGGAGCTGTTTTTT.

In nucleotides, the CDR3 is TGTGCCAGCAGTTACGGCGGTCCCTCCACTACCGGGGAGCTGTTTTTT. Residues: CASSYGGPSTTGELFF. V and J are TRBV6-5 and TRBJ2-2; D unresolved. Deletions cut 2 bases from V and 5 bases from J, with 15 bases between. The CDR3 has 16 amino acids. Per the germline V gene, CDR1 is MNHEY and CDR2 is SVGAGI.

The chain recombines TRBV2 with TRBJ1-4; possibly TRBD1 for D (6 bases). CDR1 SNHLY and CDR2 FYNNEI come from the germline V gene. V was shortened by 6 bases and J by 8 bases, with 16 bases between the two germline ends. The CDR3 is 14 residues long. In DNA form, the CDR3 reads TGTGCCAGCAGGCAACAGGGAAAGGGGGAAAAACTGTTTTTT. Protein sequence: CASRQQGKGEKLFF.